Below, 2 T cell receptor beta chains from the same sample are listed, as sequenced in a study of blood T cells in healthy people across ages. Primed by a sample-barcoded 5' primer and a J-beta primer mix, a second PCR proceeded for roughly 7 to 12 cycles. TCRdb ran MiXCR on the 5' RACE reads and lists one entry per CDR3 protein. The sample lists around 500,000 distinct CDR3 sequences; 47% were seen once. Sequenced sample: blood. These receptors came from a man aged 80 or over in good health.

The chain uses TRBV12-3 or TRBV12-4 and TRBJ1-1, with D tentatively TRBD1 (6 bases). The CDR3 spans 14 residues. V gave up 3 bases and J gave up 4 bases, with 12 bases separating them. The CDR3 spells CASSLSRGGTEAFF. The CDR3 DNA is TGTGCCAGCAGTTTGAGTCGAGGGGGCACTGAAGCTTTCTTT.

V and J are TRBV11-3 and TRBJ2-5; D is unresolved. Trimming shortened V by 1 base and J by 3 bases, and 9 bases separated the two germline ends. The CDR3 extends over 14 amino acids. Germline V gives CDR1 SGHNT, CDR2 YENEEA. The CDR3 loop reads CASSLGGSEETQYF. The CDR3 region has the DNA TGTGCCAGCAGCTTAGGTGGGTCGGAAGAGACCCAGTACTTC. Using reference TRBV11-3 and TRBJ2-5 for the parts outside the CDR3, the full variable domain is EAGVVQSPRYKIIEKKQPVAFWCNPISGHNTLYWYLQNLGQGPELLIRYENEEAVDDSQLPKDRFSAERLKGVDSTLKIQPAELGDSAVYLCASSLGGSEETQYFGPGTRLLVL.